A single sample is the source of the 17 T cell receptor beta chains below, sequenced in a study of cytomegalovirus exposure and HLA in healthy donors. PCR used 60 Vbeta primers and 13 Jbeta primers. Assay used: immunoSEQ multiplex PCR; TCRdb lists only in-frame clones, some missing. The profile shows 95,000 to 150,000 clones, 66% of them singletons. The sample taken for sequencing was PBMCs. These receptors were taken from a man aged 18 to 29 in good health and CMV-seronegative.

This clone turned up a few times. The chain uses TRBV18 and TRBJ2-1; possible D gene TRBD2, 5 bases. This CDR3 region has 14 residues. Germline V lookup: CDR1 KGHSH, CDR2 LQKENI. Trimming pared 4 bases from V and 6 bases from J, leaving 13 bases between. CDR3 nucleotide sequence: TGTGCCAGCTCACAGGGCTCTAGCTCCAATGAGCAGTTCTTC. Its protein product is CASSQGSSSNEQFF.

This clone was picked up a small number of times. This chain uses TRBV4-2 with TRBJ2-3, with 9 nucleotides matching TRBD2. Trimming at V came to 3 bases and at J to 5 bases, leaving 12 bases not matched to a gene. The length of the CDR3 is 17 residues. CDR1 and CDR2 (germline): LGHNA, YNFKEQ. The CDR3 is CASSQWETSGPVDTQYF. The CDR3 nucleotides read TGTGCCAGCAGCCAGTGGGAGACTAGCGGACCAGTAGATACGCAGTATTTT.

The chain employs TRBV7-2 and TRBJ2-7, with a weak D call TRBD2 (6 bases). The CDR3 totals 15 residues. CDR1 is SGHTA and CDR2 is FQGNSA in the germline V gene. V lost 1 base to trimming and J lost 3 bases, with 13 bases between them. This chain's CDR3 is CASSLGPGGDYEQYF. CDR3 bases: TGTGCCAGCAGCTTAGGCCCCGGCGGGGACTACGAGCAGTACTTC.

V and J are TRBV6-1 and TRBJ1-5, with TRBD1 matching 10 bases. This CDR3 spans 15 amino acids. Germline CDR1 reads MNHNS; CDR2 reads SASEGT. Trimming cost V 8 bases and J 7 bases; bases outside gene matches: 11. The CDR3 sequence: CASGTGTGARQPQHF. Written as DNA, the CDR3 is TGTGCCAGCGGCACCGGGACAGGGGCCAGGCAGCCCCAGCATTTT.

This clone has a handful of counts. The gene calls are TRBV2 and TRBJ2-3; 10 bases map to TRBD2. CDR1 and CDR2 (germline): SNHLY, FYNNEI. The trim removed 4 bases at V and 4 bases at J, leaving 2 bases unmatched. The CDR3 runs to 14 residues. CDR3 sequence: CASSVGLAPDTQYF. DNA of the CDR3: TGTGCCAGCAGTGTGGGACTAGCGCCAGATACGCAGTATTTT.

The CDR3, as DNA: TGTGCCAGCAGGCAGGGGGCGCAAAGAAACTATGGCTACACCTTC. Translation: CASRQGAQRNYGYTF. The rearrangement joins TRBV28 to TRBJ1-2; 8 nucleotides line up with TRBD1. CDR1 and CDR2 (germline): MDHEN, SYDVKM. This CDR3 region has 15 residues. The ends lost 6 bases at V and 2 bases at J; junction bases unmatched: 8.

This CDR3 reads CASSLHRGGSETQYF. The CDR3 DNA reads TGTGCCAGCAGTCTTCACAGGGGTGGCTCCGAGACCCAGTACTTC. This rearrangement joins TRBV2 to TRBJ2-5; 7 bases are a match to TRBD1. Germline CDR1 reads SNHLY; CDR2 reads FYNNEI. The CDR3 is 15 amino acids. V shed 5 bases and J 5 bases; nucleotides not matched to a gene: 11.

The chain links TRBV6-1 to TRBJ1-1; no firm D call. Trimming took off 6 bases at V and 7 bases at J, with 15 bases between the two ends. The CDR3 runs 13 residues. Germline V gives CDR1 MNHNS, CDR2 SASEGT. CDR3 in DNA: TGTGCCAGCAGAACCCGAGGTAGTAGTGAAGCTTTCTTT. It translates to CASRTRGSSEAFF.

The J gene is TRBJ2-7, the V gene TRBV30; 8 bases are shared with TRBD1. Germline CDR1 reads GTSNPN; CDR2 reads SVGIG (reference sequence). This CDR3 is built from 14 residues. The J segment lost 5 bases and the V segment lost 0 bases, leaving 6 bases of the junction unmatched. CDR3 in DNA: TGTGCCTGGAGTGTAAAGGACAGGGTCCACGAGCAGTACTTC. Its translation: CAWSVKDRVHEQYF. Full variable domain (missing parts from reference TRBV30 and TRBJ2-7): SQTIHQWPATLVQPVGSPLSLECTVEGTSNPNLYWYRQAAGRGLQLLFYSVGIGQISSEVPQNLSASRPQDRQFILSSKKLLLSDSGFYLCAWSVKDRVHEQYFGPGTRLTVT.

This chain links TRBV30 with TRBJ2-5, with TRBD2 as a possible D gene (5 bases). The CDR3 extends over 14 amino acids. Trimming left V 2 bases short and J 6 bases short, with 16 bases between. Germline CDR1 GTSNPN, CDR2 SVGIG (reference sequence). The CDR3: CAWSPRTLWQTQYF. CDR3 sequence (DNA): TGTGCCTGGAGTCCCCGGACTCTCTGGCAGACCCAGTACTTC.

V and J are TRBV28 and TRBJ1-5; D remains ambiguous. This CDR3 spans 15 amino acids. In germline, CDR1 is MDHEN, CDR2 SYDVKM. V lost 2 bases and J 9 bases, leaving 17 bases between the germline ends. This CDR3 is CASSLRDSSRRPQHF. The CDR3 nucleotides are TGTGCCAGCAGTTTAAGAGACTCCTCGCGCAGGCCCCAGCATTTT.

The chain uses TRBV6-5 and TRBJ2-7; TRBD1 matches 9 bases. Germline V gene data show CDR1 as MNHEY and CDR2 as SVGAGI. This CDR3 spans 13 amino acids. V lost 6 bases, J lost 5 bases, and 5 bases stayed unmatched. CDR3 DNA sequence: TGTGCCAGCAGGCTGGACAGGGGTCACGAGCAGTACTTC. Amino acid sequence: CASRLDRGHEQYF.

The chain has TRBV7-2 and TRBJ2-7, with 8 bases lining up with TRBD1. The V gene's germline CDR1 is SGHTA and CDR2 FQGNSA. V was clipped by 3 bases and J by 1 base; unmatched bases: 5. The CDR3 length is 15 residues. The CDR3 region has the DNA TGTGCCAGCAGCTTCCTCGGGACAGGTTCCTACGAGCAGTACTTC. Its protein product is CASSFLGTGSYEQYF. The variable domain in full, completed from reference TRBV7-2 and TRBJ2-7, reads GAGVSQSPSNKVTEKGKDVELRCDPISGHTALYWYRQSLGQGLEFLIYFQGNSAPDKSGLPSDRFSAERTGGSVSTLTIQRTQQEDSAVYLCASSFLGTGSYEQYFGPGTRLTVT.

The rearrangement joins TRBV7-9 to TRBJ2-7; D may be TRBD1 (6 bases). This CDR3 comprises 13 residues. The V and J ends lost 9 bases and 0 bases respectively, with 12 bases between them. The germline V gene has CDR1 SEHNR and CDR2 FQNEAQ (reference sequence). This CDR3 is CASLGTPSYEQYF. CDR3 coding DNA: TGTGCCAGTCTCGGGACACCCTCCTACGAGCAGTACTTC.

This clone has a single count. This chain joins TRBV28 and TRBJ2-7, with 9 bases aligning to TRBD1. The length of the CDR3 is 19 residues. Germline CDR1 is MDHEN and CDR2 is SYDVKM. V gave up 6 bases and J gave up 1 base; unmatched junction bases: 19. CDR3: CASSPVGQGLSITSYEQYF. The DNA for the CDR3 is TGTGCCAGCAGCCCGGTGGGACAGGGATTATCAATAACGTCCTACGAGCAGTACTTC.

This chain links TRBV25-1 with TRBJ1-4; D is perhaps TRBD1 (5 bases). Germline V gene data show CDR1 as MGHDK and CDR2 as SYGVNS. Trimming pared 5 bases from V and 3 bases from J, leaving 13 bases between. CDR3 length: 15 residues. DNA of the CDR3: TGTGCCAGCAGTCCCACCCAGGGCGCTAATGAAAAACTGTTTTTT. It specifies CASSPTQGANEKLFF.

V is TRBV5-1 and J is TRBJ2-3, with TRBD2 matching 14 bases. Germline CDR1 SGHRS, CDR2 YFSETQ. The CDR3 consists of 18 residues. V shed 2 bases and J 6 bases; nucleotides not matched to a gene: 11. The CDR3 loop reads CASSLGVPGTSGSDTQYF. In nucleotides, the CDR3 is TGCGCCAGCAGCTTAGGCGTTCCCGGGACTAGCGGGAGCGATACGCAGTATTTT.